These 24 T cell receptor beta chains originate from one sample sequenced in a study of T cell responses to AZD1222 COVID-19 vaccine. The protocol was immunoSEQ multiplex PCR, while the TCRdb copy is restricted to in-frame clones and leaves out a portion. Of 70,000 or so clones in the sample, over 60% are singletons; the top ten hold roughly an eighth. The sequencing here drew on peripheral blood, taken on day 0 of AZD1222 vaccination. The receptor source for this set is an adult in good health.

The J gene is TRBJ2-3, the V gene TRBV3-1 (or the pseudogene TRBV3-2), with TRBD2 as a possible D gene (7 bases). There are 15 residues in the CDR3. Germline V CDR1 and CDR2: LGHDT, YNNKEL (reference sequence). The V end was cut by 2 bases, the J end by 0 bases, with 9 bases between. The CDR3 protein is CASSQRGASTDTQYF. The DNA for the CDR3 is TGTGCCAGCAGCCAACGGGGGGCCAGCACAGATACGCAGTATTTT.

This chain links TRBV7-2 with TRBJ1-1; D not certain. The CDR3 runs to 14 residues. With 2 bases removed from V and 5 bases from J, the gap between germline ends came to 12 bases. The germline V gene has CDR1 SGHTA and CDR2 FQGNSA. The CDR3 sequence: CASSLRGVRTEAFF. The DNA for the CDR3 is TGTGCCAGCAGCTTACGCGGGGTGCGGACTGAAGCTTTCTTT. The full variable domain, rest sourced from reference TRBV7-2 and TRBJ1-1, is GAGVSQSPSNKVTEKGKDVELRCDPISGHTALYWYRQSLGQGLEFLIYFQGNSAPDKSGLPSDRFSAERTGGSVSTLTIQRTQQEDSAVYLCASSLRGVRTEAFFGQGTRLTVV.

The genes are TRBV19 and TRBJ1-5; TRBD1 agrees at 7 bases. This CDR3 is 17 amino acids long. Trimming removed 7 bases from V and 5 bases from J; junction bases left unmatched: 17. Germline V gives CDR1 LNHDA, CDR2 SQIVND (reference sequence). The CDR3: CASTREGGAPVDQPQHF. CDR3 coding DNA: TGTGCCAGTACAAGGGAAGGGGGCGCCCCGGTCGATCAGCCCCAGCATTTT.

The chain combines TRBV19 with TRBJ1-2; no reliable D call. The CDR3 consists of 15 residues. V gave up 4 bases and J gave up 2 bases, with 14 bases separating them. Germline V gene lookup returns CDR1 LNHDA and CDR2 SQIVND (reference sequence). The CDR3 here is CASSKDGESNYGYTF. The CDR3 DNA follows: TGTGCCAGTAGTAAGGATGGCGAGAGCAACTATGGCTACACCTTC.

This rearrangement joins TRBV29-1 to TRBJ1-2, with 12 bases fitting TRBD1. The germline V gene has CDR1 SQVTM and CDR2 ANQGSEA. This CDR3 spans 15 amino acids. V shed 4 bases, J shed 2 bases, and the junction held 5 bases outside the gene matches. The CDR3 bases are TGCAGCGTTGTTTGGGACAGGGGGCCAAACTATGGCTACACCTTC. It encodes CSVVWDRGPNYGYTF.

V and J are TRBV19 and TRBJ1-4, with 9 positions matching TRBD1. After removal of 3 bases from V and 4 bases from J, the junction contained 9 bases not matched to a gene. The CDR3 spans 17 residues. Germline-derived CDR1 and CDR2 are LNHDA and SQIVND (reference sequence). The CDR3 nucleotides are TGTGCCAGTAGTATGGGACAGGGTTTCATCCTTAATGAAAAACTGTTTTTT. Encoded protein: CASSMGQGFILNEKLFF.

This clone was picked up one time. The chain's CDR3 is CASSLFSGGTPGGEQFF. The CDR3 nucleotides are TGCGCCAGCAGCTTGTTCAGCGGGGGGACCCCCGGTGGCGAGCAGTTCTTC. The chain carries TRBV5-1 and TRBJ2-1, with TRBD2 matching over 9 bases. V shed 1 base, J shed 10 bases, and the junction held 15 bases outside the gene matches. Germline CDR1 is SGHRS and CDR2 is YFSETQ. The CDR3 consists of 17 residues.

V and J are TRBV19 and TRBJ1-2, with D hard to call. Trimming stripped 3 bases from V and 3 bases from J, with 11 bases between. The CDR3 contains 14 residues. CDR1 and CDR2 (germline): LNHDA, SQIVND (reference sequence). The CDR3 region has the DNA TGTGCCAGTAGTATTCCGCGCACGGACTATGGCTACACCTTC. Its translation: CASSIPRTDYGYTF.

V and J are TRBV30 and TRBJ1-1; D possibly corresponds to TRBD1 (5 bases). There are 13 residues in the CDR3. V gave up 0 bases and J gave up 3 bases, with 8 bases separating them. Looked up from germline, CDR1 is GTSNPN and CDR2 is SVGIG (reference sequence). This chain's CDR3 is CAWSVEGYTEAFF. The DNA of the CDR3 is TGTGCCTGGAGTGTCGAGGGGTACACTGAAGCTTTCTTT.

The rearrangement uses TRBV5-6 and TRBJ1-2, with TRBD1 as a possible D gene (6 bases). Per germline, CDR1 SGHDT and CDR2 YYEEEE. V lost 9 bases, J lost 3 bases, and 15 bases lay in between. This CDR3 is built from 13 residues. For the CDR3, the DNA is TGTGCCACCAAAGGGGGGGCGGACTATGGCTACACCTTC. It encodes CATKGGADYGYTF.

The chain joins TRBV29-1 to TRBJ2-3; TRBD1 might be the D (6 bases). Trimming stripped 4 bases from V and 1 base from J, with 9 bases between. Germline V CDR1 and CDR2: SQVTM, ANQGSEA. This CDR3 spans 13 amino acids. CDR3 nucleotides: TGCAGCGTTGTCCCAGGGGGCACAGATACGCAGTATTTT. This encodes CSVVPGGTDTQYF.

The chain combines TRBV2 with TRBJ1-1, with 9 positions matching TRBD1. V trimming: 6 bases; J trimming: 5 bases; junction bases outside the gene matches: 4. The CDR3 totals 13 residues. Germline lookup yields CDR1 SNHLY and CDR2 FYNNEI. Here the CDR3 DNA reads TGTGCCAGCAGCGACAGGGGGTTGACTGAAGCTTTCTTT. Its protein product is CASSDRGLTEAFF. The whole variable domain, filled in from reference TRBV2 and TRBJ1-1, reads EPEVTQTPSHQVTQMGQEVILRCVPISNHLYFYWYRQILGQKVEFLVSFYNNEISEKSEIFDDQFSVERPDGSNFTLKIRSTKLEDSAMYFCASSDRGLTEAFFGQGTRLTVV.

V usage is TRBV27 and J usage is TRBJ1-5; 12 positions agree with TRBD1. CDR3 length: 15 amino acids. Trimming removed 6 bases from V and 5 bases from J; junction bases left unmatched: 5. Germline CDR1 reads MNHEY; CDR2 reads SMNVEV (reference sequence). This CDR3 is CASSRDRGQDQPQHF. The CDR3 DNA reads as TGTGCCAGCAGCAGGGACAGGGGGCAAGATCAGCCCCAGCATTTT.

The chain is built from TRBV2 and TRBJ1-5; weak D call: TRBD1 (5 bases). With 3 bases removed from V and 4 bases from J, the gap between germline ends came to 10 bases. This CDR3 contains 14 residues. Germline lookup yields CDR1 SNHLY and CDR2 FYNNEI. This CDR3 reads CASSDGGGNQPQHF. The DNA of the CDR3 is TGTGCCAGCAGTGACGGTGGGGGAAATCAGCCCCAGCATTTT.

This chain links TRBV11-1 with TRBJ2-7, with D perhaps matching TRBD1 (5 bases). This CDR3 has 14 residues. Germline V gene data show CDR1 as SGHAT and CDR2 as FQDESV (reference sequence). Trimming stripped 1 base from V and 4 bases from J, with 11 bases between. The CDR3 protein is CASSLEGRAYEQYF. The CDR3 nucleotides are TGTGCCAGCAGCTTAGAGGGCAGGGCGTACGAGCAGTACTTC.

The chain employs TRBV7-8 and TRBJ2-7; 11 nucleotides align to TRBD1. Germline-derived CDR1 and CDR2 are SGHVS and FQNEAQ. CDR3 length: 18 amino acids. The trim removed 2 bases at V and 6 bases at J, leaving 15 bases unmatched. The CDR3 region is CASSLPLRYGQGAGEQYF. CDR3 DNA sequence: TGTGCCAGCAGCTTACCCCTAAGATACGGACAGGGGGCAGGCGAGCAGTACTTC.

The CDR3 coding sequence is TGTGCCAGCAGCTTAGTGGGGGGTTCACCCCTCCACTTT. It encodes CASSLVGGSPLHF. This chain links TRBV7-2 with TRBJ1-6, with a tentative D call TRBD1 (5 bases). Germline V gene sequence: CDR1 SGHTA, CDR2 FQGNSA. V shed 1 base and J shed 9 bases, with 7 bases lying between them. CDR3 length: 13 residues.

The CDR3 region has the DNA TGTGCCAGCAGCTTTGCAGGGGGCGGTTCACCCCTCCACTTT. Translated, it gives CASSFAGGGSPLHF. The V and J genes are TRBV7-2 and TRBJ1-6; 8 nucleotides line up with TRBD1. There are 14 residues in the CDR3. V lost 3 bases, J lost 9 bases, and 4 bases stayed unmatched. Germline values: CDR1 SGHTA, CDR2 FQGNSA.

The rearrangement uses TRBV6-5 and TRBJ2-7; tentatively, D is TRBD2 (6 bases). The germline V and J ends were trimmed by 2 bases and 3 bases, with 8 bases remaining between them. Germline V lookup: CDR1 MNHEY, CDR2 SVGAGI. The CDR3 runs 13 residues. CDR3 residues: CASSYGGFYEQYF. CDR3 sequence (DNA): TGTGCCAGCAGTTACGGGGGGTTCTACGAGCAGTACTTC.

The chain recombines TRBV29-1 with TRBJ1-3, with TRBD1 identical over 7 bases. CDR1 is SQVTM and CDR2 is ANQGSEA in the germline V gene. After removal of 7 bases from V and 4 bases from J, the junction contained 10 bases not matched to a gene. The CDR3 runs 14 residues. For the CDR3, the DNA is TGCAGCGGCAAGACAGGGACGGCCGGAAACACCATATATTTT. Translated, it gives CSGKTGTAGNTIYF.

This clone was seen a single time. The J gene is TRBJ1-2, the V gene TRBV14; D is unresolved. Germline values: CDR1 SGHDN, CDR2 FVKESK. The length of the CDR3 is 13 residues. V lost 0 bases, J lost 9 bases, and 11 bases lay in between. The CDR3 region is CASSQEGFASYTF. The CDR3 bases are TGTGCCAGCAGCCAAGAAGGGTTCGCAAGCTACACCTTC.

The V call is TRBV2, the J call TRBJ2-5; 10 bases line up with TRBD2. V trimming: 4 bases; J trimming: 4 bases; junction bases outside the gene matches: 3. Germline V CDR1 and CDR2: SNHLY, FYNNEI. The CDR3 has 14 residues. The CDR3 DNA reads TGTGCCAGCAGTGGATCTAGCGGGGGAGAGACCCAGTACTTC. Translated, it gives CASSGSSGGETQYF. The whole variable domain, remainder taken from reference TRBV2 and TRBJ2-5, is EPEVTQTPSHQVTQMGQEVILRCVPISNHLYFYWYRQILGQKVEFLVSFYNNEISEKSEIFDDQFSVERPDGSNFTLKIRSTKLEDSAMYFCASSGSSGGETQYFGPGTRLLVL.

The chain combines TRBV5-1 with TRBJ1-6; D unresolved. V lost 2 bases to trimming and J lost 6 bases, with 9 bases between them. Per the germline V gene, CDR1 is SGHRS and CDR2 is YFSETQ. The CDR3 is 14 residues long. Here the CDR3 reads CASSFGPSNSPLHF. Written as DNA, the CDR3 is TGCGCCAGCAGCTTTGGACCCTCTAATTCACCCCTCCACTTT.

The gene calls are TRBV6-2 or TRBV6-3 and TRBJ2-7, with TRBD2 as a possible D gene (7 bases). From germline, CDR1 is MNHEY and CDR2 SVGEGT. V lost 2 bases and J 7 bases, leaving 15 bases between the germline ends. This CDR3 is built from 14 residues. Written as DNA, the CDR3 is TGTGCCAGCAGTTACGGGGGGCTAGCGGATGAGCAGTACTTC. This sequence encodes CASSYGGLADEQYF.